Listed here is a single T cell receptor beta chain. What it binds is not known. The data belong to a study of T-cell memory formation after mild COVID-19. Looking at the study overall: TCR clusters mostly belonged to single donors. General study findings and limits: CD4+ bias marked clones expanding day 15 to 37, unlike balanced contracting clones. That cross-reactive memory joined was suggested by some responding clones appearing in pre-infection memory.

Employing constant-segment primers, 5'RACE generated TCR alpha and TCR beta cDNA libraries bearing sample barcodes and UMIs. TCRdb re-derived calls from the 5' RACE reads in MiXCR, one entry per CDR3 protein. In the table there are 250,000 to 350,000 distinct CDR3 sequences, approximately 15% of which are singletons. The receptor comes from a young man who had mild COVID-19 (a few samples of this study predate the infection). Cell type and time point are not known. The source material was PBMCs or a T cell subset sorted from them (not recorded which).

CDR3 DNA: TGTGCCAGCAGCGTCCTAGCGGGGGGCCCCACAGATACGCAGTATTTT. The encoded protein is CASSVLAGGPTDTQYF. The chain couples TRBV7-2 to TRBJ2-3; 11 nucleotides align to TRBD2. Germline CDR1 and CDR2: SGHTA and FQGNSA. The V gene end was trimmed by 5 bases and the J gene end by 2 bases; junction bases not matched to a gene: 6. This CDR3 has 16 residues.